This TCR beta chain came from a study of T cell repertoires in cytomegalovirus infection. Across the whole study: From public TCR beta signatures came an indication of both CMV infection and matching HLA type. Study results and limitations: What dominated the ex vivo response were HLA-C-restricted CMV-specific TCR beta clonotypes.

The table lists this clonotype with a few counts. Its specificity is unknown. TCRdb independently ran MiXCR on the reads; one entry per CDR3 protein. The table has around 310,000 distinct CDR3 sequences, roughly 15% seen once; the top ten hold around 11%. This CDR3 is built from 14 residues. The ends were cut back, 4 bases at V and 3 bases at J, with 10 bases in the middle. From germline, CDR1 is LGHDT and CDR2 YNNKEL (reference sequence). V and J are TRBV3-1 and TRBJ2-1; D remains ambiguous. The receptor comes from a human donor in good health (CMV status not recorded). Some clones in this sample may be carry-over from other donors' samples. Material: PBMCs. The CDR3 nucleotides read TGTGCCAGCAGCCTCCTCGGCAACTACAATGAGCAGTTCTTC. Residues: CASSLLGNYNEQFF.